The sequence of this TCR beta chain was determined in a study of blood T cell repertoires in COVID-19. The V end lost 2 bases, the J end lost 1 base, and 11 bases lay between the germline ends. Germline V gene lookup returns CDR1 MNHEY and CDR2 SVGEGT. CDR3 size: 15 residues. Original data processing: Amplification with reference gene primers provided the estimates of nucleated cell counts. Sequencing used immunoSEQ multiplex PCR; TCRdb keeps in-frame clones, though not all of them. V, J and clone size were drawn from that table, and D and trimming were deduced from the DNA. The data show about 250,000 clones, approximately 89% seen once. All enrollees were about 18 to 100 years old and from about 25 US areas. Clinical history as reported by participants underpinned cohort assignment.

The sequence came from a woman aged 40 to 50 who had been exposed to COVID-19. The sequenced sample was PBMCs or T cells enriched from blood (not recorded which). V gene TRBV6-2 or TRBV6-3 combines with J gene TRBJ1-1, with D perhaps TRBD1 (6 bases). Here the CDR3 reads CASSYPTGKNTEAFF. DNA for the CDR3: TGTGCCAGCAGTTACCCGACAGGAAAGAACACTGAAGCTTTCTTT.